A selection of T cell receptor beta chains follows, all from one sample in a study of radiotherapy plus CTLA-4 blockade in lung cancer. The repertoire was sequenced with immunoSEQ multiplex PCR; TCRdb's copy has only in-frame clones and lacks some. Of tens of thousands of clones listed, 60% to 80% are singletons. Source: peripheral blood, taken from a patient treated with radiotherapy plus ipilimumab. The receptors were gathered from a human donor with non-small cell lung cancer who had stable disease on radiotherapy plus ipilimumab. Both conserved end residues are part of each CDR3. D genes are given only for firm matches. Expanded clones get a size class; other rows say once, few or many, or leave the size out.

D	V	J	size	CDR3	DNA
-	TRBV1	TRBJ1-3	few	CTSSQSILQGFVSGGGNTIYF	TGCACCAGCAGCCAATCCATCCTACAGGGGTTTGTCTCCGGGGGTGGAAACACCATATATTTT
TRBD1	TRBV5-1	TRBJ2-5	-	CASSIGQGWETQYF	TGCGCCAGCAGCATAGGACAGGGATGGGAGACCCAGTACTTC
-	TRBV18	TRBJ1-6	-	CASSPQEASGGTNSPLHF	TGTGCCAGCTCACCACAGGAGGCGTCGGGGGGGACAAATTCACCCCTCCACTTT
-	TRBV6-5	TRBJ1-2	-	CASSLRGYGYTF	TGTGCCAGCAGCCTAAGGGGCTATGGCTACACCTTC
-	TRBV7-6	TRBJ1-1	-	CASSLFMNTEAFF	TGTGCCAGCAGCCTATTCATGAACACTGAAGCTTTCTTT
-	TRBV19	TRBJ2-2	-	CASSIGTARGGELFF	TGTGCCAGTAGTATAGGGACAGCCAGGGGCGGGGAGCTGTTTTTT
-	TRBV11-2	TRBJ1-6	-	CASSLLPGSYNSPLHF	TGTGCCAGCAGCTTACTCCCGGGGTCCTATAATTCACCCCTCCACTTT
TRBD2	TRBV9	TRBJ2-1	-	CASSPRSTSGPYNEQFF	TGTGCCAGCAGCCCTAGGTCAACTAGCGGGCCTTACAATGAGCAGTTCTTC
-	TRBV7-6	TRBJ1-1	-	CASSPTEGGRAFF	TGTGCCAGCAGTCCGACGGAGGGAGGGAGGGCTTTCTTT
-	TRBV7-7	TRBJ1-1	-	CASSSVRDAEAFF	TGTGCCAGCAGTTCAGTCAGGGACGCTGAAGCTTTCTTT
-	TRBV10-1	TRBJ2-7	-	CASSGNNKNRWEQYF	TGCGCCAGCAGTGGGAACAACAAGAACCGGTGGGAGCAGTACTTC
-	TRBV6-6	TRBJ2-7	few	CASRTDTYEQYF	TGTGCCAGCAGGACAGATACCTACGAGCAGTACTTC
-	TRBV6-1	TRBJ1-2	-	CASTGYYGYTF	TGTGCCAGCACAGGGTACTATGGCTACACCTTC
-	TRBV7-9	TRBJ1-2	-	CASSPTDNYGYTF	TGTGCCAGCAGCCCCACAGATAACTATGGCTACACCTTC
-	TRBV27	TRBJ1-5	-	CASSASRGGNQPQHF	TGTGCCAGCAGTGCGAGTCGGGGGGGTAATCAGCCCCAGCATTTT
-	TRBV11-2	TRBJ1-1	-	CASSLEVLNTEAFF	TGTGCCAGCAGCTTAGAAGTTTTGAACACTGAAGCTTTCTTT
-	TRBV9	TRBJ1-1	once	CASSDQGGNTEAFF	TGTGCCAGCAGCGACCAAGGCGGGAACACTGAAGCTTTCTTT
-	TRBV5-1	TRBJ1-6	-	CASRAPDRDNSPLHF	TGCGCCAGCAGGGCTCCGGACAGAGATAATTCACCCCTCCACTTT
TRBD1	TRBV2	TRBJ1-5	-	CASSSNPGQGHQPQHF	TGTGCCAGCAGCTCCAACCCGGGACAGGGACATCAGCCCCAGCATTTT
-	TRBV7-8	TRBJ1-3	-	CASTPRSSGNTIYF	TGTGCCAGCACCCCCCGCAGCTCTGGAAACACCATATATTTT
TRBD1	TRBV5-1	TRBJ2-1	-	CASSTGQGISYNEQFF	TGCGCCAGCAGCACGGGACAGGGGATCTCCTACAATGAGCAGTTCTTC
-	TRBV6-4	TRBJ2-7	-	CASSYSGDGSYEQYF	TGTGCCAGCAGTTACTCGGGGGACGGATCCTACGAGCAGTACTTC
-	TRBV18	TRBJ1-1	-	CASSPGSTSNTEAFF	TGTGCCAGCTCACCAGGATCGACGTCGAACACTGAAGCTTTCTTT
-	TRBV6-1	TRBJ2-5	once	CASRGRLVFQETQYF	TGTGCCAGCAGGGGGAGACTAGTCTTTCAAGAGACCCAGTACTTC
TRBD1	TRBV28	TRBJ1-4	-	CASSLGGTGGEKLFF	TGTGCCAGCAGTTTAGGTGGGACAGGGGGCGAAAAACTGTTTTTT
TRBD2	TRBV5-1	TRBJ2-1	-	CASSAGTSGGSYNEQFF	TGCGCCAGCAGCGCCGGGACTAGCGGGGGGTCCTACAATGAGCAGTTCTTC
TRBD1	TRBV6-5	TRBJ2-7	-	CASSDRGPPYEQYF	TGTGCCAGCAGTGACAGGGGACCTCCCTACGAGCAGTACTTC
-	TRBV5-1	TRBJ2-1	-	CASSFRGTTSYNEQFF	TGCGCCAGCAGCTTTCGGGGGACAACCTCCTACAATGAGCAGTTCTTC
-	TRBV13	TRBJ2-5	-	CASSWGRAETQYF	TGTGCCAGCAGCTGGGGACGAGCGGAGACCCAGTACTTC
-	TRBV27	TRBJ2-3	-	CASSLTPLSDTQYF	TGTGCCAGCAGTTTAACCCCACTATCAGATACGCAGTATTTT
-	TRBV5-6	TRBJ1-1	once	CASSWMNTEAFF	TGTGCCAGCAGCTGGATGAACACTGAAGCTTTCTTT
-	TRBV28	TRBJ1-2	-	CASSLGGDYGYTF	TGTGCCAGCAGTTTAGGGGGGGATTATGGCTACACCTTC
TRBD1	TRBV5-1	TRBJ1-1	-	CASSVVGGPTEAFF	TGCGCCAGCAGCGTAGTAGGGGGCCCCACTGAAGCTTTCTTT
-	TRBV4-3	TRBJ2-7	-	CASSQDPGQIYEQYF	TGCGCCAGCAGCCAAGACCCAGGACAGATTTACGAGCAGTACTTC
TRBD1	TRBV25-1	TRBJ1-3	-	CASSEGQGLRGNTIYF	TGTGCCAGCAGTGAAGGACAGGGCTTGCGTGGAAACACCATATATTTT
TRBD1	TRBV19	TRBJ2-6	-	CASSRGTGGDSGANVLTF	TGTGCCAGTAGTAGGGGGACAGGGGGTGACTCTGGGGCCAACGTCCTGACTTTC
TRBD1	TRBV5-6	TRBJ2-3	-	CASSAGTGTDTQYF	TGTGCCAGCAGCGCCGGGACAGGGACCGATACGCAGTATTTT
-	TRBV5-1	TRBJ2-7	-	CASSLDTYEQYF	TGCGCCAGCAGCTTGGACACCTACGAGCAGTACTTC
-	TRBV9	TRBJ1-5	-	CASSPEGYSNQPQHF	TGTGCCAGCAGCCCAGAGGGTTATAGCAATCAGCCCCAGCATTTT
-	TRBV27	TRBJ1-5	-	CASSLMGLSNQPQHF	TGTGCCAGCAGTTTAATGGGACTTAGCAATCAGCCCCAGCATTTT
TRBD2	TRBV6-7	TRBJ2-3	once	CASSRLAGELDTQYF	TGTGCCAGCAGTCGACTAGCGGGGGAGTTAGATACGCAGTATTTT
TRBD1	TRBV6-5	TRBJ1-2	few	CASRQDRVVSGYTF	TGTGCCAGCAGGCAGGACAGGGTCGTCTCTGGCTACACCTTC
TRBD2	TRBV7-2	TRBJ2-1	once	CASSFDTGGYNEQFF	TGTGCCAGCAGCTTTGATACGGGGGGATACAATGAGCAGTTCTTC
-	TRBV6-4	TRBJ1-1	few	CASSEGFMNTEAFF	TGTGCCAGCAGTGAGGGGTTCATGAACACTGAAGCTTTCTTT
-	TRBV6-1	TRBJ2-2	-	CASSASVSRTANTGELFF	TGTGCCAGCAGTGCCTCGGTCTCTCGGACAGCCAACACCGGGGAGCTGTTTTTT
-	TRBV4-2	TRBJ1-4	-	CASSPSIGTNEKLFF	TGTGCCAGCAGCCCTAGCATTGGAACTAATGAAAAACTGTTTTTT
TRBD2	TRBV5-4	TRBJ2-5	-	CASSEGLAGGLKTQYF	TGTGCCAGCAGCGAGGGACTAGCGGGGGGGCTGAAGACCCAGTACTTC